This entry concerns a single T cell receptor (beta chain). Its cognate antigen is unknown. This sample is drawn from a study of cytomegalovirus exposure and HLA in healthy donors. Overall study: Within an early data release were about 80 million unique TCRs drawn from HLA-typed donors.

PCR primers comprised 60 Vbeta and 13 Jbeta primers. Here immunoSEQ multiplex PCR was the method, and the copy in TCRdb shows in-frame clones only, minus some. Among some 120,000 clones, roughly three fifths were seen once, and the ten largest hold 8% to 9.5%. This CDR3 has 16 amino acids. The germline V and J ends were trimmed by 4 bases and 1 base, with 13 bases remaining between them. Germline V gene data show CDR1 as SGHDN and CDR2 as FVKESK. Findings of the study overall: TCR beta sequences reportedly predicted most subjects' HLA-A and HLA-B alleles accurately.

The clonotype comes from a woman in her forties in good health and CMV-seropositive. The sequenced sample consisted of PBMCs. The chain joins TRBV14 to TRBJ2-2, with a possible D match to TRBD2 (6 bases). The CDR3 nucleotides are TGTGCCAGCAGCCGTTGGGACTGGGTGAACACCGGGGAGCTGTTTTTT. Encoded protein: CASSRWDWVNTGELFF.